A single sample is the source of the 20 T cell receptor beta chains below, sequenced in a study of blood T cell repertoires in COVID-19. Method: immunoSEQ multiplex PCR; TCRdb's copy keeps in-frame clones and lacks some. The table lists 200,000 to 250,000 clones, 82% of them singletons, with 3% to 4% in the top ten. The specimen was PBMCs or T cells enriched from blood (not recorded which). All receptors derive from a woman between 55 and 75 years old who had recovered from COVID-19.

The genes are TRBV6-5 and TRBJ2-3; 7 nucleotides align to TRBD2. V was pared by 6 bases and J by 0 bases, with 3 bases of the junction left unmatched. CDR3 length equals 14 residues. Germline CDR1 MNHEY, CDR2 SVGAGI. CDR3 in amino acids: CASRGGLSTDTQYF. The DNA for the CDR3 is TGTGCCAGCAGGGGGGGACTAAGCACAGATACGCAGTATTTT.

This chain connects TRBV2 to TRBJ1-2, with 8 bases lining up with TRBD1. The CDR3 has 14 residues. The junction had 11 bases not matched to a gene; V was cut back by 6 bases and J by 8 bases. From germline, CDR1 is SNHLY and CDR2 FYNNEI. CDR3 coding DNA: TGTGCCAGCAGGCCCGTCACAGGGGGAGAAGGCTACACCTTC. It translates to CASRPVTGGEGYTF.

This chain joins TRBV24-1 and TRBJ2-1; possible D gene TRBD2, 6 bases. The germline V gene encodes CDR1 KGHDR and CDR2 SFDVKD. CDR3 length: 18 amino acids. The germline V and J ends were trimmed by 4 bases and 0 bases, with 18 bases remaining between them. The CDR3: CATSDVTTRLSSYNEQFF. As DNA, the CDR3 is TGTGCCACCAGTGACGTGACGACTAGACTAAGCTCCTACAATGAGCAGTTCTTC.

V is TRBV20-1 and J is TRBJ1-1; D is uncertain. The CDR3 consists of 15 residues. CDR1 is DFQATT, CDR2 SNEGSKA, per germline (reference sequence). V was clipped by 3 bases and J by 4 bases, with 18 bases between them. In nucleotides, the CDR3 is TGCAGTGCTAGTAAGGCGGTTTCCCCCGTCACTGAAGCTTTCTTT. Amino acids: CSASKAVSPVTEAFF.

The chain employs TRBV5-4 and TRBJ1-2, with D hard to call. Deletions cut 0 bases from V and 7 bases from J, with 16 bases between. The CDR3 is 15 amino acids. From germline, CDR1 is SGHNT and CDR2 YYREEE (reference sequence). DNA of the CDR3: TGTGCCAGCAGCTTGGGACATTATACGGCGACTGGCTACACCTTC. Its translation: CASSLGHYTATGYTF.

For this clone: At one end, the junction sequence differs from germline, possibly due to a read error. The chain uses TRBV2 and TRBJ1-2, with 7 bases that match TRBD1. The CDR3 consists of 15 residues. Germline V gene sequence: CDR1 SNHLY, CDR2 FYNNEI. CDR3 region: CVSSDLDREAYGYTF. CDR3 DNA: TGTGTCAGCAGCGACCTCGACAGGGAGGCCTATGGCTACACCTTC.

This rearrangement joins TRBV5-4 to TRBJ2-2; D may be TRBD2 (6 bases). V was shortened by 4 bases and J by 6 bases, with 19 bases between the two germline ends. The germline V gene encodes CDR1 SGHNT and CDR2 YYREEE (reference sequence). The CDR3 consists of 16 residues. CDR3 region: CASSQGPTGLAGELFF. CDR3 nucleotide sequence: TGTGCCAGCAGCCAGGGACCGACGGGACTGGCCGGGGAGCTGTTTTTT.

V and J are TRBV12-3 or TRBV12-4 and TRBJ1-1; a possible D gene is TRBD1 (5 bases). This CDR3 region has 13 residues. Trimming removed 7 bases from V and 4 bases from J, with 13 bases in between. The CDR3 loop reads CASNQGSGTEAFF. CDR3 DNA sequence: TGTGCCAGCAATCAGGGCTCGGGCACTGAAGCTTTCTTT.

The CDR3 reads CASHEQASYGYTF. DNA for the CDR3: TGTGCCAGTCATGAACAGGCCTCCTATGGCTACACCTTC. The rearrangement links TRBV19 to TRBJ1-2; D may be TRBD1 (5 bases). V was trimmed by 8 bases and J by 4 bases, leaving 14 bases between them. Per the germline V gene, CDR1 is LNHDA and CDR2 is SQIVND (reference sequence). The CDR3 length is 13 residues.

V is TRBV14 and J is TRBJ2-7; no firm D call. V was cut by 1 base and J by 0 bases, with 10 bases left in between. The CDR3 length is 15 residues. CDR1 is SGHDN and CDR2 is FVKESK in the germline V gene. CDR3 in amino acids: CASSQGIRSSYEQYF. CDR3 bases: TGTGCCAGCAGCCAAGGCATAAGGAGCTCCTACGAGCAGTACTTC.

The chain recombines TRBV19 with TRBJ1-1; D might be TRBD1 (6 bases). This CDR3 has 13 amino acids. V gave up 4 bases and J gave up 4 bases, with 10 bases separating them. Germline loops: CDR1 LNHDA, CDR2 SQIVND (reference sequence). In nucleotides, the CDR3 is TGTGCCAGTAGTAAGGGGGGGCTCACTGAAGCTTTCTTT. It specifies CASSKGGLTEAFF. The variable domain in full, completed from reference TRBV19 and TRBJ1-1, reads DGGITQSPKYLFRKEGQNVTLSCEQNLNHDAMYWYRQDPGQGLRLIYYSQIVNDFQKGDIAEGYSVSREKKESFPLTVTSAQKNPTAFYLCASSKGGLTEAFFGQGTRLTVV.

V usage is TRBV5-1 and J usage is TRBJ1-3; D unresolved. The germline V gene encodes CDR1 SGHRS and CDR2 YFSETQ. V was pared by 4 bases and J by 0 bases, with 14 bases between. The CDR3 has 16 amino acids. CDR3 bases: TGCGCCAGCAGCCCTAATACGGCGGGCTCTGGAAACACCATATATTTT. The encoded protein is CASSPNTAGSGNTIYF.

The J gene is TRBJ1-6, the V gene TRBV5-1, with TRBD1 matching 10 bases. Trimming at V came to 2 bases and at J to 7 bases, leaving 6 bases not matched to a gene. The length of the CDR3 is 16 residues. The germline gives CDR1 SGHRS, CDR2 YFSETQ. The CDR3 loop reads CASSFAGTGVNSPLHF. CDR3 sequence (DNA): TGCGCCAGCAGCTTCGCCGGGACAGGGGTCAATTCACCCCTCCACTTT.

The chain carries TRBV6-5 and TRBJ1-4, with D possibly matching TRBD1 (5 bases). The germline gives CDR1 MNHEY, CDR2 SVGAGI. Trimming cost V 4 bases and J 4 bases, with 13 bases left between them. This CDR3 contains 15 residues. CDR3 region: CASSFGGGLNEKLFF. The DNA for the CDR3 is TGTGCCAGCAGTTTTGGGGGGGGACTTAATGAAAAACTGTTTTTT.

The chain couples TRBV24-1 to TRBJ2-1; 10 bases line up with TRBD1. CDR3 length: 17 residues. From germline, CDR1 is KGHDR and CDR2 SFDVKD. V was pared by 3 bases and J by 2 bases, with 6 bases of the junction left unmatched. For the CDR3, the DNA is TGTGCCACCAGTGATGCCCCCGGGACAGGGGCCTACAATGAGCAGTTCTTC. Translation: CATSDAPGTGAYNEQFF.

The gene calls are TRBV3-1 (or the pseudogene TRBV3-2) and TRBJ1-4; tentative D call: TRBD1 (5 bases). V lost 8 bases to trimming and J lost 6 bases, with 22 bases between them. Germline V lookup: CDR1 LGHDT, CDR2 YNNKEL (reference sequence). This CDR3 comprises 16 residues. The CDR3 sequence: CASRLGASLLDEKLFF. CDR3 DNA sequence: TGTGCCAGCCGTCTAGGGGCATCCTTGTTGGATGAAAAACTGTTTTTT.

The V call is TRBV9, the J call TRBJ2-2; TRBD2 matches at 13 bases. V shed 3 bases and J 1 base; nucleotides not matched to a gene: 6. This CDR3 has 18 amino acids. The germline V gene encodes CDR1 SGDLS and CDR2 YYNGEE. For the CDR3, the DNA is TGTGCCAGCAGCGGGAATGGACTAGCGGGGGAGAACACCGGGGAGCTGTTTTTT. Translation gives CASSGNGLAGENTGELFF.

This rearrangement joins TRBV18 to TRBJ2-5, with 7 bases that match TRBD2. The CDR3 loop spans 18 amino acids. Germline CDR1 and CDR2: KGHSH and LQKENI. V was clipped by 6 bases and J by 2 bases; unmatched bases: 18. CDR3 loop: CASSSTGRSTAGQETQYF. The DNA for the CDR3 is TGTGCCAGCTCCTCTACCGGGAGATCGACAGCGGGACAAGAGACCCAGTACTTC. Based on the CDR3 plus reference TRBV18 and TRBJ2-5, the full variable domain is NAGVMQNPRHLVRRRGQEARLRCSPMKGHSHVYWYRQLPEEGLKFMVYLQKENIIDESGMPKERFSAEFPKEGPSILRIQQVVRGDSAAYFCASSSTGRSTAGQETQYFGPGTRLLVL.

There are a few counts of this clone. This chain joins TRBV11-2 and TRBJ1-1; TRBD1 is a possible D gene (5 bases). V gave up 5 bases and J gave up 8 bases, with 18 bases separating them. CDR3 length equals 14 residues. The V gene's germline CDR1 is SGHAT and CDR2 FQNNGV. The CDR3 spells CASSQGHPTEEAFF. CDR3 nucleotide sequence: TGTGCCAGCAGCCAAGGACATCCCACCGAGGAAGCTTTCTTT.

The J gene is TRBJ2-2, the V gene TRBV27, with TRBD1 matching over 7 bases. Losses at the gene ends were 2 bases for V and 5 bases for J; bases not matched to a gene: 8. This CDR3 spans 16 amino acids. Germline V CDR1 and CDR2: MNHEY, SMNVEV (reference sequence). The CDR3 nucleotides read TGTGCCAGCAGTTTACTTCCGGGACAGATAACCGGGGAGCTGTTTTTT. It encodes CASSLLPGQITGELFF.